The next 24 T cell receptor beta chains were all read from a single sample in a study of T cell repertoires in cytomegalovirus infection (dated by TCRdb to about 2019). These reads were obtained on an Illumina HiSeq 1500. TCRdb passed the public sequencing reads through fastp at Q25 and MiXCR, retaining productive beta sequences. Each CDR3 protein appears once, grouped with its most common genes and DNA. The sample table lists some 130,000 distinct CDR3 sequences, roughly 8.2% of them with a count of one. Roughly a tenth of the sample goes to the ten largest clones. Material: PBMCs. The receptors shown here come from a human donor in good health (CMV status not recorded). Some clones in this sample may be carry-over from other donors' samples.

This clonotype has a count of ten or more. In DNA form, the CDR3 reads TGCGCCAGCAGCTTGGAAGGGGGCCAAGATAGTGAGCAGTTCTTC. Its protein is CASSLEGGQDSEQFF. The chain carries TRBV5-1 and TRBJ2-1, with TRBD1 matching over 7 bases. The J segment lost 9 bases and the V segment lost 0 bases, leaving 9 bases of the junction unmatched. The germline V gene encodes CDR1 SGHRS and CDR2 YFSETQ. CDR3 length equals 15 residues. The whole variable domain, filled in from reference TRBV5-1 and TRBJ2-1, reads KAGVTQTPRYLIKTRGQQVTLSCSPISGHRSVSWYQQTPGQGLQFLFEYFSETQRNKGNFPGRFSGRQFSNSRSEMNVSTLELGDSALYLCASSLEGGQDSEQFFGPGTRLTVL.

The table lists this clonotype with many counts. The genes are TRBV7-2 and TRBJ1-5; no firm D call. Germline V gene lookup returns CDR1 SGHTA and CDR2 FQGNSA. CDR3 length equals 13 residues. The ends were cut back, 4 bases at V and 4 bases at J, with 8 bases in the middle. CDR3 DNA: TGTGCCAGCAGCTCCACAGTGAATCAGCCCCAGCATTTT. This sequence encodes CASSSTVNQPQHF.

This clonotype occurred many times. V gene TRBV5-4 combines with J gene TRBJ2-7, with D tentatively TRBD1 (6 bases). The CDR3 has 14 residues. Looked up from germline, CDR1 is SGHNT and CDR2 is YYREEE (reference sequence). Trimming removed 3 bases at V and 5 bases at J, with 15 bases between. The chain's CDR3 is CASSSGQPKDEQYF. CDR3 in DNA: TGTGCCAGCAGCTCGGGACAACCTAAGGACGAGCAGTACTTC.

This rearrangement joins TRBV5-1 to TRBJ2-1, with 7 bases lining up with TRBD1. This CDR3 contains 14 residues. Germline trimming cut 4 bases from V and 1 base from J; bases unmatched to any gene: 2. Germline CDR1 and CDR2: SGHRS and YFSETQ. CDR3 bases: TGCGCCAGCAGCAAGGGGGCTTCCTACAATGAGCAGTTCTTC. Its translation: CASSKGASYNEQFF.

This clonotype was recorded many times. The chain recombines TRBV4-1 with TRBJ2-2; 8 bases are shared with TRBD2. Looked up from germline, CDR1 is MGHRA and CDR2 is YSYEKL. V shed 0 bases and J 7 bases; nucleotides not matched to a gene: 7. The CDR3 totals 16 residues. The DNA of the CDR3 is TGCGCCAGCAGCCAAGAGATAGCGGGGAGGGGCGGGGAGCTGTTTTTT. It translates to CASSQEIAGRGGELFF.

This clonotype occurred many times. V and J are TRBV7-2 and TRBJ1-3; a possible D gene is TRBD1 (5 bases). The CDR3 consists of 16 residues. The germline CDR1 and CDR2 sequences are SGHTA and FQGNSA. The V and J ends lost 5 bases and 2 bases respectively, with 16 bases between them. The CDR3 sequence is CASSDRGVGAGNTIYF. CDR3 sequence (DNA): TGTGCCAGCAGCGACCGAGGGGTAGGGGCTGGAAACACCATATATTTT.

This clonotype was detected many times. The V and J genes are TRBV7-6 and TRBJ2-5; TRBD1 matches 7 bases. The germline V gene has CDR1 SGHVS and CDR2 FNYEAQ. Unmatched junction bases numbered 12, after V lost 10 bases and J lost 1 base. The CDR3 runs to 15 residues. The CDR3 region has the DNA TGTGCCACCTTCATGAGGGGGCGCCTCCAAGAGACCCAGTACTTC. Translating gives CATFMRGRLQETQYF. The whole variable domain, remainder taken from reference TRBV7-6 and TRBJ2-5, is GAGVSQSPRYKVTKRGQDVALRCDPISGHVSLYWYRQALGQGPEFLTYFNYEAQQDKSGLPNDRFSAERPEGSISTLTIQRTEQRDSAMYRCATFMRGRLQETQYFGPGTRLLVL.

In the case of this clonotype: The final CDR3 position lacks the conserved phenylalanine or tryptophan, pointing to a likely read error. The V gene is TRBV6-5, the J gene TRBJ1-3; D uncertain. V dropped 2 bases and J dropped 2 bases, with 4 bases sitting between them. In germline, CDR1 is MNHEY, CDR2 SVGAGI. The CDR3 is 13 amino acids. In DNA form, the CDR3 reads TGTGCCAGCAGTTACAGGGCTGGAAACACCATATATTCT. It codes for CASSYRAGNTIYS.

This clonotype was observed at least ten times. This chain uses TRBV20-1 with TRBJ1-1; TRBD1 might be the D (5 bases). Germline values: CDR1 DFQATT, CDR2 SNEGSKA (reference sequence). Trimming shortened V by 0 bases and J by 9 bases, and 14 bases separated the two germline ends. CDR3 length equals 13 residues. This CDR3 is CSARDAQGLKAFF. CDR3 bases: TGCAGTGCTAGAGATGCTCAGGGCCTGAAAGCTTTCTTT.

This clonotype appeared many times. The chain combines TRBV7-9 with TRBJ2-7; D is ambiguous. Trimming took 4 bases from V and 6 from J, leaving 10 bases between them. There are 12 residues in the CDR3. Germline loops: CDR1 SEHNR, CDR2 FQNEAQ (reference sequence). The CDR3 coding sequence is TGTGCCAGCAGCTACCCGGCGGTCGAGCAGTACTTC. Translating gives CASSYPAVEQYF. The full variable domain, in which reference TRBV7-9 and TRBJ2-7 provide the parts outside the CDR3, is DTGVSQNPRHKITKRGQNVTFRCDPISEHNRLYWYRQTLGQGPEFLTYFQNEAQLEKSRLLSDRFSAERPKGSFSTLEIQRTEQGDSAMYLCASSYPAVEQYFGPGTRLTVT.

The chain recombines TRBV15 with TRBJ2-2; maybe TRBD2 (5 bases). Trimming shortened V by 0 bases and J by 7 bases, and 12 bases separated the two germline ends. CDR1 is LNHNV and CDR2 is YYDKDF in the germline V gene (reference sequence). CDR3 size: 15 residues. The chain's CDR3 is CATSREPSQHGELFF. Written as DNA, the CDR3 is TGTGCCACCAGCAGAGAGCCTAGCCAGCACGGGGAGCTGTTTTTT.

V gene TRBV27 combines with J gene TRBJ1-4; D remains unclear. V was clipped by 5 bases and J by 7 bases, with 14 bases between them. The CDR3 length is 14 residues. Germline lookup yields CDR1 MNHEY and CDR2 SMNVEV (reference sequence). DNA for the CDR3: TGTGCCAGCAGTCCGGGATCCCGGGGTGAAAAACTGTTTTTT. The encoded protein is CASSPGSRGEKLFF.

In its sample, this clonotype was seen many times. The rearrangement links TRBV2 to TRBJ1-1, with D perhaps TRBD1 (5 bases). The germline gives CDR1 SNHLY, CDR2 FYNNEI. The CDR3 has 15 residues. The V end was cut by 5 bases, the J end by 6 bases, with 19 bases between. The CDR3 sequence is CASSPRGQGSAEAFF. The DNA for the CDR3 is TGTGCCAGCAGTCCCCGTGGTCAGGGCTCCGCTGAAGCTTTCTTT.

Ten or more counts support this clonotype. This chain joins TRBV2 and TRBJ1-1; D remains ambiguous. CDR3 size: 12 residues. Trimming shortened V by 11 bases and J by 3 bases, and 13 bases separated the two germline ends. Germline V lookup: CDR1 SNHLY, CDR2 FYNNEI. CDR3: CASTEDYTEAFF. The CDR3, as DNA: TGTGCCTCCACAGAGGATTACACTGAAGCTTTCTTT.

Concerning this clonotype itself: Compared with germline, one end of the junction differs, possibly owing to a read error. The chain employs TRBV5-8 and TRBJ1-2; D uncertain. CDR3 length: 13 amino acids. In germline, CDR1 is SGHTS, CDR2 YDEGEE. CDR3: CDSSDYDLYGYTF. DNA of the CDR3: TGTGACAGCAGCGACTACGACCTCTATGGCTACACCTTC. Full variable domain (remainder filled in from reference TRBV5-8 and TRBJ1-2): EAGVTQSPTHLIKTRGQQATLRCSPISGHTSVYWYQQALGLGLQFLLWYDEGEERNRGNFPPRFSGRQFPNYSSELNVNALELEDSALYLCDSSDYDLYGYTFGSGTRLTVV.

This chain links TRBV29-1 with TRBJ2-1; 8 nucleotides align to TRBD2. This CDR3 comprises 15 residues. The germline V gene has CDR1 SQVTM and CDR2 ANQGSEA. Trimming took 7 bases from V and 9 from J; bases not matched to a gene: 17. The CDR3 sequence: CSGGPTGGGRSEQFF. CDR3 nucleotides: TGCAGCGGGGGCCCCACGGGGGGGGGCCGGAGTGAGCAGTTCTTC.

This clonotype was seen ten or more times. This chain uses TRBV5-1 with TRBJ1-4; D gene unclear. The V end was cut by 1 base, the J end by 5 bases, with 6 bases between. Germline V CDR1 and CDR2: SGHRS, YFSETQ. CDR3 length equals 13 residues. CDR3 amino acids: CASSLSGNEKLFF. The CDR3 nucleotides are TGCGCCAGCAGCTTGTCGGGGAATGAAAAACTGTTTTTT.

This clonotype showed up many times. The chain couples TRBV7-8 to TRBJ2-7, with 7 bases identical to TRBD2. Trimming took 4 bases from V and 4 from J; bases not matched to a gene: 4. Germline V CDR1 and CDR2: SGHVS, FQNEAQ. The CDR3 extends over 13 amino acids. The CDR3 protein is CASSWGGGYEQYF. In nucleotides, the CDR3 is TGTGCCAGCAGCTGGGGGGGAGGGTACGAGCAGTACTTC.

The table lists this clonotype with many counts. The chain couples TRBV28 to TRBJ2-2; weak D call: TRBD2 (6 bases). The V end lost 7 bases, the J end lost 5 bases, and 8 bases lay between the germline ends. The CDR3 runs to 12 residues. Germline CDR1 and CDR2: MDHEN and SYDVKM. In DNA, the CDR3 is TGTGCCAGCAAGGAGGGGACCGGGGAGCTGTTTTTT. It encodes CASKEGTGELFF.

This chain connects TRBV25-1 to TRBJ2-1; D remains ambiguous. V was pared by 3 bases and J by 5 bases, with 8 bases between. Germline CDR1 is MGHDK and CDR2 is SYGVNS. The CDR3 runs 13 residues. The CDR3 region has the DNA TGTGCCAGCAGTGATTTTGGTAACAATGAGCAGTTCTTC. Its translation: CASSDFGNNEQFF.

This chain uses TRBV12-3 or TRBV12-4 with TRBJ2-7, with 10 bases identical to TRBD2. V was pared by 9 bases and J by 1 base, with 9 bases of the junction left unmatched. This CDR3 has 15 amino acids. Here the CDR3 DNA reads TGTGCCAGTACTAGCGGGGCCCGAGGGTCCTACGAGCAGTACTTC. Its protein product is CASTSGARGSYEQYF.

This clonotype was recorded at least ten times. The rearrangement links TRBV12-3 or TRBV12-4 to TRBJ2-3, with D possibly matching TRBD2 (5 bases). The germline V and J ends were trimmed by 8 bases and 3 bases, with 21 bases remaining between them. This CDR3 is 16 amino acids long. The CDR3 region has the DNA TGTGCCAGCTCCTTGGCAGAGCGCCCGGGAACAGATACGCAGTATTTT. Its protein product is CASSLAERPGTDTQYF.

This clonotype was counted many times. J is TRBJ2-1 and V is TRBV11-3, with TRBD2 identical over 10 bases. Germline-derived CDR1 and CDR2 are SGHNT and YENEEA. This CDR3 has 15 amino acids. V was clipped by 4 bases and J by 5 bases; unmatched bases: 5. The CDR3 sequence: CASSWSAGGHNEQFF. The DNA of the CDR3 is TGTGCCAGCAGCTGGTCAGCGGGGGGGCACAATGAGCAGTTCTTC.

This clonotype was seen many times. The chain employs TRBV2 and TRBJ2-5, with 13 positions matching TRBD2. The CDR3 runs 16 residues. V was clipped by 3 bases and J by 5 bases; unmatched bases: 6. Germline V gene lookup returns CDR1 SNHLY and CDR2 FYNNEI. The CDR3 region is CASSDPGLAGQETQYF. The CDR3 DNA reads TGTGCCAGCAGTGACCCGGGACTAGCGGGGCAGGAGACCCAGTACTTC.